This T cell receptor (beta chain) was recorded in a study of molecular identifiers for immune sequencing clone quantification. One entry per CDR3 protein results from TCRdb running MiXCR on the PCR reads. In the table there are about 510,000 distinct CDR3 sequences, over 20% of which are singletons. Naive CD8 library inputs spanned 20,000 to 1,000,000 sorted cells and 10%, 30% or 50% RNA. Germline CDR1 MNHEY, CDR2 SVGEGT. V was cut by 2 bases and J by 2 bases, with 17 bases left in between. The CDR3 is made up of 17 amino acids. This receptor was taken from a human donor in good health. Some libraries in this study had Jurkat cell RNA spiked in. The sequencing sample was made of naive CD8+ T cells from blood, with Jurkat cell RNA spiked in. Subset given: FACS-sorted CD8+CD4-CCR7+CD45RA+ naive T cells. V and J are TRBV6-2 or TRBV6-3 and TRBJ2-3, with D maybe TRBD1 (6 bases). The CDR3 is CASSYGEQGIFTDTQYF. As DNA, the CDR3 is TGTGCCAGCAGTTACGGTGAGCAGGGGATCTTCACAGATACGCAGTATTTT.